A single sample gave rise to the 21 T cell receptor beta chains below, sequenced in a study of cytomegalovirus exposure and HLA in healthy donors. Vbeta (60) and Jbeta (13) primers were used in the PCR. Repertoires were generated with immunoSEQ multiplex PCR, while TCRdb's copy carries only in-frame clones and drops some. The table lists approximately 120,000 clones, around two thirds of them singletons. Material: PBMCs. These receptors all stem from a man aged 55 to 69 in good health and CMV-seropositive.

The chain combines TRBV5-1 with TRBJ2-7, with a tentative D call TRBD1 (6 bases). CDR1 and CDR2 from the germline V gene are SGHRS and YFSETQ. This CDR3 has 16 residues. V lost 0 bases, J lost 2 bases, and 15 bases lay in between. The CDR3 nucleotides read TGCGCCAGCAGCTTGGGGGGGCGTGGGGCGCCCTACGAGCAGTACTTC. Its protein product is CASSLGGRGAPYEQYF.

The rearrangement links TRBV30 to TRBJ1-6; 9 bases match TRBD1. This CDR3 is 15 amino acids long. The ends lost 3 bases at V and 13 bases at J; junction bases unmatched: 13. Germline CDR1 is GTSNPN and CDR2 is SVGIG (reference sequence). The CDR3 DNA follows: TGTGCCTGGAGCGGCCCGGGACAGGGTTTTTCCCCCCTCCACTTT. The encoded protein is CAWSGPGQGFSPLHF.

This chain links TRBV2 with TRBJ2-5; TRBD1 aligns across 7 bases. V lost 8 bases, J lost 4 bases, and 7 bases stayed unmatched. The CDR3 contains 13 residues. Germline V CDR1 and CDR2: SNHLY, FYNNEI. This CDR3 is CASEGQTRETQYF. In nucleotides, the CDR3 is TGTGCCAGCGAGGGACAGACAAGAGAGACCCAGTACTTC.

This clone was recorded a few times. The gene calls are TRBV6-6 and TRBJ2-7; D is perhaps TRBD2 (6 bases). The V gene's germline CDR1 is MNHNY and CDR2 SVGAGI (reference sequence). V lost 0 bases, J lost 5 bases, and 14 bases lay in between. The CDR3 is made up of 15 amino acids. The CDR3 nucleotides are TGTGCCAGCAGTTACTCGTTCCGAGGAGGGGACGAGCAGTACTTC. This sequence encodes CASSYSFRGGDEQYF.

This clone was seen only once. V is TRBV10-3 and J is TRBJ2-5; TRBD1 is a possible D gene (5 bases). Trimming removed 10 bases at V and 3 bases at J, with 18 bases between. The CDR3 is 14 amino acids. Germline CDR1 reads ENHRY; CDR2 reads SYGVKD. The CDR3 DNA sequence: TGTGCCACGTCAGGGCAGGTCCCCGAAGAGACCCAGTACTTC. It yields the protein CATSGQVPEETQYF.

The genes are TRBV28 and TRBJ1-1; tentative D call: TRBD1 (6 bases). The ends were cut back, 5 bases at V and 5 bases at J, with 18 bases in the middle. This CDR3 has 15 residues. CDR1 and CDR2 (germline): MDHEN, SYDVKM. The CDR3 bases are TGTGCCAGCAGTCCACCACAGGGTTTGGAAACTGAAGCTTTCTTT. It yields the protein CASSPPQGLETEAFF.

The gene calls are TRBV5-1 and TRBJ2-5; possible D gene TRBD2, 7 bases. CDR1 is SGHRS and CDR2 is YFSETQ in the germline V gene. V was shortened by 4 bases and J by 5 bases, with 18 bases between the two germline ends. The CDR3 covers 15 residues. The CDR3 loop reads CASSPSAGASETQYF. The CDR3 coding sequence is TGCGCCAGCAGCCCTTCGGCGGGGGCTTCCGAGACCCAGTACTTC.

The CDR3 DNA reads TGCAGCGTTGAAGCCGGGACAGTCGAAGCTTTCTTT. It yields the protein CSVEAGTVEAFF. The chain carries TRBV29-1 and TRBJ1-1, with 7 bases lining up with TRBD1. This CDR3 region has 12 residues. V was clipped by 1 base and J by 8 bases; unmatched bases: 4. CDR1 is SQVTM and CDR2 is ANQGSEA in the germline V gene.

In the case of this clone: It is unclear where the CDR3 begins or ends on the DNA, so no DNA is shown, and the CDR3 is as TCRdb lists it. V usage is TRBV9 and J usage is TRBJ1-2. The germline gives CDR1 SGDLS, CDR2 YYNGEE. The CDR3 is 17 amino acids long, termini counted. CDR3 loop: CASSVGPGPSYRDGYTF.

The sample holds one count of this clone. J is TRBJ2-1 and V is TRBV5-6, with D perhaps TRBD2 (6 bases). The germline V and J ends were trimmed by 5 bases and 8 bases, with 14 bases remaining between them. Per germline, CDR1 SGHDT and CDR2 YYEEEE. The CDR3 length is 13 residues. The CDR3 reads CASRFEEGHEQFF. CDR3 bases: TGTGCCAGCAGGTTCGAGGAGGGGCATGAGCAGTTCTTC.

This clone was observed a handful of times. The chain's CDR3 is CASSSSLGGFNTQYF. The CDR3 region has the DNA TGTGCCAGCAGCTCATCGCTCGGGGGGTTCAATACGCAGTATTTT. This chain uses TRBV13 with TRBJ2-3, with 7 bases lining up with TRBD2. Trimming took 4 bases from V and 7 from J; bases not matched to a gene: 11. The length of the CDR3 is 15 residues. CDR1 is PRHDT and CDR2 is FYEKMQ in the germline V gene (reference sequence).

In DNA, the CDR3 is TGCGCCAGCAGCCAAGTGGGGACAAGAAGCTACGAGCAGTACTTC. The encoded protein is CASSQVGTRSYEQYF. J is TRBJ2-7 and V is TRBV4-1, with TRBD1 as a possible D gene (6 bases). Trimming cost V 1 base and J 3 bases, with 13 bases left between them. The CDR3 has 15 residues. Germline assignment: CDR1 MGHRA and CDR2 YSYEKL.

V gene TRBV6-5 combines with J gene TRBJ1-2, with 7 nucleotides matching TRBD1. The CDR3 length is 15 residues. V shed 5 bases and J 4 bases; nucleotides not matched to a gene: 10. Germline CDR1 is MNHEY and CDR2 is SVGAGI. The CDR3 region is CASSILNRGTYGYTF. The DNA of the CDR3 is TGTGCCAGCAGTATACTAAACAGGGGAACCTATGGCTACACCTTC.

With regard to this clone: Different DNA sequences within this sample yield the same CDR3. This chain joins TRBV7-9 and TRBJ2-7; D call uncertain. Deletions cut 3 bases from V and 0 bases from J, with 3 bases between. The CDR3 is 12 residues long. Germline loops: CDR1 SEHNR, CDR2 FQNEAQ (reference sequence). The CDR3 sequence is CASSFSSYEQYF. The CDR3 DNA reads as TGTGCCAGCAGCTTTAGCTCCTACGAGCAGTACTTC.

The chain carries TRBV6-5 and TRBJ1-2, with D tentatively TRBD1 (5 bases). CDR1 and CDR2 (germline): MNHEY, SVGAGI. There are 14 residues in the CDR3. Deletions cut 7 bases from V and 4 bases from J, with 16 bases between. The chain's CDR3 is CASKGRGDIYGYTF. Here the CDR3 DNA reads TGTGCCAGCAAAGGGAGGGGAGATATCTATGGCTACACCTTC.

The chain joins TRBV7-6 to TRBJ2-7; 8 bases agree with TRBD1. CDR1 is SGHVS and CDR2 is FNYEAQ in the germline V gene. This CDR3 region has 15 residues. V was clipped by 2 bases and J by 2 bases; unmatched bases: 5. The CDR3 DNA follows: TGTGCCAGCAGCTTAACCGACAGGGGTGCCTACGAGCAGTACTTC. This codes for CASSLTDRGAYEQYF.

CDR3 nucleotide sequence: TGCGCCAGCAGCTTTCAGGGTACCCCCGCAAGTGGCTACACCTTC. Its protein is CASSFQGTPASGYTF. This sequence joins TRBV5-1 and TRBJ1-2; tentative D call: TRBD1 (5 bases). The germline V and J ends were trimmed by 2 bases and 7 bases, with 18 bases remaining between them. This CDR3 is built from 15 residues. Germline CDR1 SGHRS, CDR2 YFSETQ.

The chain is built from TRBV7-2 and TRBJ1-5; perhaps TRBD1 as D (5 bases). V was shortened by 4 bases and J by 7 bases, with 11 bases between the two germline ends. The CDR3 runs to 13 residues. Germline V gene sequence: CDR1 SGHTA, CDR2 FQGNSA. This CDR3 reads CASSSRQWQPQHF. CDR3 bases: TGTGCCAGCAGCTCGCGACAGTGGCAGCCCCAGCATTTT.

This chain joins TRBV2 and TRBJ2-2; 7 positions match TRBD1. With V trimmed by 7 bases and J by 5 bases, 7 bases remained unmatched. The CDR3 sequence is 14 residues long. CDR1 and CDR2 from the germline V gene are SNHLY and FYNNEI. Here the CDR3 DNA reads TGTGCCAGCACCTCGGACAGGAGGACCGGGGAGCTGTTTTTT. It yields the protein CASTSDRRTGELFF. Complete variable domain (other parts from reference TRBV2 and TRBJ2-2): EPEVTQTPSHQVTQMGQEVILRCVPISNHLYFYWYRQILGQKVEFLVSFYNNEISEKSEIFDDQFSVERPDGSNFTLKIRSTKLEDSAMYFCASTSDRRTGELFFGEGSRLTVL.

This clone has only a few counts. The chain links TRBV15 to TRBJ1-5, with TRBD1 as a possible D gene (6 bases). This CDR3 has 15 residues. V was cut by 0 bases and J by 5 bases, with 11 bases left in between. Germline V gene lookup returns CDR1 LNHNV and CDR2 YYDKDF (reference sequence). The CDR3 DNA reads as TGTGCCACCAGCAGAGATCTACAGGGCCATCAGCCCCAGCATTTT. Protein product: CATSRDLQGHQPQHF.

The chain combines TRBV4-1 with TRBJ2-3, with 8 positions matching TRBD2. The CDR3 has 15 amino acids. The junction had 7 bases not matched to a gene; V was cut back by 2 bases and J by 6 bases. From germline, CDR1 is MGHRA and CDR2 YSYEKL. Here the CDR3 DNA reads TGCGCCAGCAGCCAATCCCCGGCGGGGGGCGATACGCAGTATTTT. This gives the protein CASSQSPAGGDTQYF.